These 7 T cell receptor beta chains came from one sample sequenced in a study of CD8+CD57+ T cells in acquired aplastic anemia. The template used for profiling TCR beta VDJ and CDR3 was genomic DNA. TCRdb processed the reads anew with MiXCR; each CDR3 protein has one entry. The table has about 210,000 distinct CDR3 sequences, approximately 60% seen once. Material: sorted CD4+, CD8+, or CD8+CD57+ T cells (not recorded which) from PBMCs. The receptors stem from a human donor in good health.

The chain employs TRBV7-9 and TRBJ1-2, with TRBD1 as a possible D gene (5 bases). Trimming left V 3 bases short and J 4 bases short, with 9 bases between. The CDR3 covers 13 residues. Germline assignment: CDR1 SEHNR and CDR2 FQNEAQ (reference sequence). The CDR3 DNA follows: TGTGCCAGCAGCTTGGCAGGGTTCTATGGCTACACCTTC. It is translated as CASSLAGFYGYTF.

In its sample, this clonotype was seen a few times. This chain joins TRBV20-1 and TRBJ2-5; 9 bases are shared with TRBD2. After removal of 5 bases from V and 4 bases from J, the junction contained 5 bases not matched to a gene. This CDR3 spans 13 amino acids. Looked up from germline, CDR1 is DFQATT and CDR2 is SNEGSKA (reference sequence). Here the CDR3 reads CSARRGGLETQYF. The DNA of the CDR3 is TGCAGTGCTCGGCGGGGGGGTCTAGAGACCCAGTACTTC.

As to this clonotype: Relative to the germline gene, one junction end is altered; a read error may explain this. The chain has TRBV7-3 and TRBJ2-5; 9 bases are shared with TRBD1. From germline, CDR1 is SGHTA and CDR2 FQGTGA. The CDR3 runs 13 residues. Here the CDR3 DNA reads TGTGCCAGCAGCTGGGACAGGGAAGAGGCCCAGTACTTC. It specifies CASSWDREEAQYF.

CDR3 sequence: CATAAAGSVNTDTQYF. CDR3 nucleotide sequence: TGTGCCACCGCAGCGGCGGGATCCGTTAACACAGATACGCAGTATTTT. The chain couples TRBV24-1 to TRBJ2-3, with D possibly being TRBD2 (6 bases). The CDR3 is 16 amino acids. Germline V CDR1 and CDR2: KGHDR, SFDVKD. Trimming pared 9 bases from V and 2 bases from J, leaving 20 bases between.

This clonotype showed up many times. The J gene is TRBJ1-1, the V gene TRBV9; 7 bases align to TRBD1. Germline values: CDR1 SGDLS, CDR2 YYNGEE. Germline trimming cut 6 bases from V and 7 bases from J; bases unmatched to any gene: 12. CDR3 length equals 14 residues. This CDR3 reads CASTRGGGEDEAFF. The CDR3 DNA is TGTGCCAGCACCAGGGGAGGGGGCGAGGATGAAGCTTTCTTT.

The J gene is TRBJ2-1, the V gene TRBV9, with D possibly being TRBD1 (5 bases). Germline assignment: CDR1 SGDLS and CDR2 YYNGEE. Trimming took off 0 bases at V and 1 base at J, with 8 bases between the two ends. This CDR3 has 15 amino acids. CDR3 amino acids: CASSVGGGSYNEQFF. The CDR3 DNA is TGTGCCAGCAGCGTAGGGGGCGGATCCTACAATGAGCAGTTCTTC.

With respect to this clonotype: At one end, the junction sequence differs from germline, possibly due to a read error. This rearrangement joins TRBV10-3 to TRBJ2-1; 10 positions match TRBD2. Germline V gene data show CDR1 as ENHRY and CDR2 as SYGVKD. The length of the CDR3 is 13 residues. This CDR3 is CATLAGVNNEQLF. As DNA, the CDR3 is TGTGCCACCCTAGCGGGGGTCAACAATGAGCAGCTCTTC.